This T cell receptor (beta chain) was obtained from a study of T cell responses to AZD1222 COVID-19 vaccine. Broader study findings: Sampling that yielded the repertoires occurred only after the peak T cell response. Distributed over spike, vaccine-associated CD4 TCRs predominated at 160-218 and 743-854.

To note about this clone: Its antigen is unknown.

Profiling relied on immunoSEQ multiplex PCR, and the TCRdb table lists in-frame clones only, not all of them. The data contain about 88,000 clones, approximately 91% of them seen just once; the ten biggest clones take up roughly 4%. With V trimmed by 3 bases and J by 2 bases, 13 bases remained unmatched. Germline V CDR1 and CDR2: ENHRY, SYGVKD. This CDR3 comprises 17 residues. The V and J genes are TRBV10-3 and TRBJ2-7; TRBD2 aligns across 7 bases. This sequence originates from an adult in good health. The sequences come from peripheral blood, collected on day 0 of AZD1222 vaccination. The chain's CDR3 is CAISDFLGRDSTYEQYF. CDR3 bases: TGTGCCATCAGTGATTTCTTGGGGAGGGACTCGACCTACGAGCAGTACTTC.